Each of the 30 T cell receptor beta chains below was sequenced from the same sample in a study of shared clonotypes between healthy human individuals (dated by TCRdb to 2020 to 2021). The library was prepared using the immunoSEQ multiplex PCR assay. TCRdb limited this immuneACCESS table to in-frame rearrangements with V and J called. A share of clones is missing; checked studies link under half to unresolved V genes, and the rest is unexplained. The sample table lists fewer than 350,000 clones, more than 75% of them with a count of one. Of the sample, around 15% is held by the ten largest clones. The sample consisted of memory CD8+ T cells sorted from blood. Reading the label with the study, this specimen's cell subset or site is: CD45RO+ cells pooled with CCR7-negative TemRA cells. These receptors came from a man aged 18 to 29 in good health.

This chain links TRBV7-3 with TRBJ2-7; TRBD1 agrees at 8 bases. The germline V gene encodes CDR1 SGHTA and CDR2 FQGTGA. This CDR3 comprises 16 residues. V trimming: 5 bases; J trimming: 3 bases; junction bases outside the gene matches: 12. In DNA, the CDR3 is TGTGCCAGCAGCCCGACACCTGGGACAGGTCTCTACGAGCAGTACTTC. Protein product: CASSPTPGTGLYEQYF.

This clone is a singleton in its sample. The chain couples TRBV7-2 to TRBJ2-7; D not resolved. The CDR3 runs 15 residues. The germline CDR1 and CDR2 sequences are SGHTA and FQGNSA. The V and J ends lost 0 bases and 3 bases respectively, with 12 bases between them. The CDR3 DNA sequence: TGTGCCAGCAGCTTAGCTCCTTCTCCGGGCTACGAGCAGTACTTC. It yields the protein CASSLAPSPGYEQYF.

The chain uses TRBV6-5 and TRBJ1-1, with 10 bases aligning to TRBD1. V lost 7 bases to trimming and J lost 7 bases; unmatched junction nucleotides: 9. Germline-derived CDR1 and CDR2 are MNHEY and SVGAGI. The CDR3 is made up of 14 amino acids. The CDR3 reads CASKPGQGGHEAFF. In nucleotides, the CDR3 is TGTGCCAGCAAACCCGGACAGGGGGGGCATGAAGCTTTCTTT.

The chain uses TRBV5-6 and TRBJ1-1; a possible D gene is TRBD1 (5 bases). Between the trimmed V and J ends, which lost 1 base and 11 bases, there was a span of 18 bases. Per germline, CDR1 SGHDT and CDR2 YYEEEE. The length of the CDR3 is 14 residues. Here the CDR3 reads CASSLYEFTWDAFF. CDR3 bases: TGTGCCAGCAGCTTGTATGAGTTCACCTGGGACGCTTTCTTT.

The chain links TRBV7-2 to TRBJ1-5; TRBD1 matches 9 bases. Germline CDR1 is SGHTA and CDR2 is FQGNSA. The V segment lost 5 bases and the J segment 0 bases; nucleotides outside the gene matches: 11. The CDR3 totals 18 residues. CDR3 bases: TGTGCCAGCAGCCCCACAGGGGGCCCTATCTATAGCAATCAGCCCCAGCATTTT. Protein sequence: CASSPTGGPIYSNQPQHF.

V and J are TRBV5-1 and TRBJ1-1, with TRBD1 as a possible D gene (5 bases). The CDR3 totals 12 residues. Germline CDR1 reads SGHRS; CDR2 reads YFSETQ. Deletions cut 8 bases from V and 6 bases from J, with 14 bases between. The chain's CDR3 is CASNTGDSEAFF. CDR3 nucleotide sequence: TGCGCCAGTAATACAGGTGACTCTGAAGCTTTCTTT.

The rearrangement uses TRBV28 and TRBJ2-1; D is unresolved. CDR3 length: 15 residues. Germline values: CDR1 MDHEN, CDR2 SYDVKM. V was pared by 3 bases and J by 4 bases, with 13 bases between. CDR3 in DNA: TGTGCCAGCAGTTTTTATGGCTATTCGTACAATGAGCAGTTCTTC. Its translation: CASSFYGYSYNEQFF.

The CDR3 spells CASNSREVQPQHF. CDR3 nucleotide sequence: TGTGCCAGCAATAGCAGGGAGGTTCAGCCCCAGCATTTT. The chain employs TRBV6-4 and TRBJ1-5; D possibly corresponds to TRBD1 (5 bases). V was trimmed by 7 bases and J by 6 bases, leaving 13 bases between them. CDR1 and CDR2 from the germline V gene are MRHNA and SNTAGT. This CDR3 has 13 amino acids.

The CDR3 DNA follows: TGTGCCAGCTTCGGGCGGATAATAGCAGGGCAGCTGTTTTTT. Translating gives CASFGRIIAGQLFF. The chain employs TRBV18 and TRBJ2-2, with a weak D call TRBD1 (5 bases). The germline V gene encodes CDR1 KGHSH and CDR2 LQKENI. The ends were cut back, 7 bases at V and 12 bases at J, with 21 bases in the middle. The CDR3 is made up of 14 amino acids.

CDR3 bases: TGTGCCAGCGTACAACTTCCGGGCCAGGGCTTACGGTGGCCGGTTCCCGGGGAGCTGTTTTTT. Translating gives CASVQLPGQGLRWPVPGELFF. The chain couples TRBV2 to TRBJ2-2, with D perhaps matching TRBD1 (5 bases). CDR1 is SNHLY, CDR2 FYNNEI, per germline. The CDR3 loop spans 21 amino acids. The ends were cut back, 8 bases at V and 6 bases at J, with 37 bases in the middle.

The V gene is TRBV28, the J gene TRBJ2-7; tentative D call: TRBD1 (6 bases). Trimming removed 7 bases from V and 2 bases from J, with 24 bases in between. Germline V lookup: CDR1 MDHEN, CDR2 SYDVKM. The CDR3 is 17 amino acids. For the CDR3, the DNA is TGTGCCAGCAACGCCCCCCACAGGGACCGCAACCCCTACGAGCAGTACTTC. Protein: CASNAPHRDRNPYEQYF. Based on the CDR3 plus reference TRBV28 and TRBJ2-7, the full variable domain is DVKVTQSSRYLVKRTGEKVFLECVQDMDHENMFWYRQDPGLGLRLIYFSYDVKMKEKGDIPEGYSVSREKKERFSLILESASTNQTSMYLCASNAPHRDRNPYEQYFGPGTRLTVT.

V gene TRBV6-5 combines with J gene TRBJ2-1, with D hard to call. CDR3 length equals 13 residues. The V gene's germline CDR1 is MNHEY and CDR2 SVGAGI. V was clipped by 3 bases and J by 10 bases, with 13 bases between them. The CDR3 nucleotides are TGTGCCAGCAGTTATTTTGAGTTGGGCGAGCAGTTCTTC. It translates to CASSYFELGEQFF.

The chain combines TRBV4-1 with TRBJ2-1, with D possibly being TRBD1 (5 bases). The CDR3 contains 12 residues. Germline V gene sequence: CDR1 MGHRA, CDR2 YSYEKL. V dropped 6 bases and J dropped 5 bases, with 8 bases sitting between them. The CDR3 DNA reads TGCGCCAGCAGGCAGGGAAACAATGAGCAGTTCTTC. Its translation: CASRQGNNEQFF.

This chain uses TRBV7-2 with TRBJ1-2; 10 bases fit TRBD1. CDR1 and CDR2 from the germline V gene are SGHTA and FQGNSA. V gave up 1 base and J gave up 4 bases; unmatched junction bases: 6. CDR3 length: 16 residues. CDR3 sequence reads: CASSLVPRDRGYGYTF. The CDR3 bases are TGTGCCAGCAGCTTAGTCCCCCGGGACAGGGGCTATGGCTACACCTTC.

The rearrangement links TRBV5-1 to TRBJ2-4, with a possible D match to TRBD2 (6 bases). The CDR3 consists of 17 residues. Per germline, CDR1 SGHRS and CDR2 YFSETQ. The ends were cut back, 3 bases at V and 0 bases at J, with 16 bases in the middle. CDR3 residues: CASSSRTTLLAKNIQYF. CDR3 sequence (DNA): TGCGCCAGCAGCTCACGGACTACCCTACTAGCCAAAAACATTCAGTACTTC.

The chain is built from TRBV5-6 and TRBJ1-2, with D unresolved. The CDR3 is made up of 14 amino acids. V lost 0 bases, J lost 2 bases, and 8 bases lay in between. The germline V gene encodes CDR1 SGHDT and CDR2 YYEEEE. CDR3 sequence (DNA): TGTGCCAGCAGCTTGGGGCAGCTAAACTATGGCTACACCTTC. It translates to CASSLGQLNYGYTF.

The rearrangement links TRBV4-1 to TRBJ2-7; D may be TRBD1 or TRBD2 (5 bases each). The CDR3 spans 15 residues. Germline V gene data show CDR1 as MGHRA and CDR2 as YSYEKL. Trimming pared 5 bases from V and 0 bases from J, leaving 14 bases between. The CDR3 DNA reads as TGCGCCAGCAGCTCTCGGGACGGTAGCTCCTACGAGCAGTACTTC. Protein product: CASSSRDGSSYEQYF.

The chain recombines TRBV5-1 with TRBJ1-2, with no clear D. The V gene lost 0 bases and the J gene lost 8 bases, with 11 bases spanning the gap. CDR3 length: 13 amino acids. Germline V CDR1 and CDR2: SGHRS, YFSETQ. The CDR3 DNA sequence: TGCGCCAGCAGCTTGGGCAGTCTTGAGGGCTACACCTTC. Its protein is CASSLGSLEGYTF.

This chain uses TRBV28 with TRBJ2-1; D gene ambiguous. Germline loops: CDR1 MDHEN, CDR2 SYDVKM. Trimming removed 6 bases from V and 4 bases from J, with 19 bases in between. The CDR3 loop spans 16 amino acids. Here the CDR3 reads CASRWGSNPDYNEQFF. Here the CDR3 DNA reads TGTGCCAGCAGATGGGGTAGCAACCCGGATTACAATGAGCAGTTCTTC.

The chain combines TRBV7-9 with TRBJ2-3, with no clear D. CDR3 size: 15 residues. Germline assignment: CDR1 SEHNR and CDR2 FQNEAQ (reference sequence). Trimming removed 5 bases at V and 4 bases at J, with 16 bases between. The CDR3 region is CASSRSYPGPDTQYF. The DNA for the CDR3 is TGTGCCAGCAGCCGCTCCTACCCCGGGCCAGATACGCAGTATTTT.

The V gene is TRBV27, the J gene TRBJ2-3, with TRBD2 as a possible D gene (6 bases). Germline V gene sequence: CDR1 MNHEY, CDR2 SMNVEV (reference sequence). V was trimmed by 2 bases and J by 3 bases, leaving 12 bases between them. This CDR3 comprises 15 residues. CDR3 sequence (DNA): TGTGCCAGCAGTTTAACGTGGGGAGGAACAGATACGCAGTATTTT. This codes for CASSLTWGGTDTQYF.

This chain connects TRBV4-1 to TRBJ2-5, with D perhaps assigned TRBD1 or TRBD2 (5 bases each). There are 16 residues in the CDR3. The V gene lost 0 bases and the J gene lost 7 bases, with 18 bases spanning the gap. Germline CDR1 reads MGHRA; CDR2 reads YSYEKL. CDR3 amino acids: CASSQDPSSVGRTQYF. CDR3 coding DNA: TGCGCCAGCAGCCAAGATCCTTCGTCGGTGGGACGGACCCAGTACTTC.

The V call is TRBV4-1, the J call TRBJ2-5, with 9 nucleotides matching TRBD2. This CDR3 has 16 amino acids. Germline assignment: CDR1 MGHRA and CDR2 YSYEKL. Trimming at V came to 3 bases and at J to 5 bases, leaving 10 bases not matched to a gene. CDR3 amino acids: CASSHPGAGGTETQYF. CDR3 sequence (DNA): TGCGCCAGCAGCCATCCTGGGGCGGGAGGGACCGAGACCCAGTACTTC.

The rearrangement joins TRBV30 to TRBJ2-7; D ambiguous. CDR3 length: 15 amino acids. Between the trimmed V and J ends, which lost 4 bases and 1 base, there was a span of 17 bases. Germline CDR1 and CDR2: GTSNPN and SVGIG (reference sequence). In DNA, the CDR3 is TGTGCCTGGACCATGGACGAGACACCGTCCTACGAGCAGTACTTC. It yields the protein CAWTMDETPSYEQYF. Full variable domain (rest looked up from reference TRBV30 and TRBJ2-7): SQTIHQWPATLVQPVGSPLSLECTVEGTSNPNLYWYRQAAGRGLQLLFYSVGIGQISSEVPQNLSASRPQDRQFILSSKKLLLSDSGFYLCAWTMDETPSYEQYFGPGTRLTVT.

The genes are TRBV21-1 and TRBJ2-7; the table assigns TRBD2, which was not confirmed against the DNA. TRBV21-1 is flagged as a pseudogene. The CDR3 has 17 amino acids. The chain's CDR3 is CASSKVGSHPRVGEQYF. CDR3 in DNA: TGTGCCAGCAGCAAAGTAGGTTCACACCCCCGGGTTGGAGAGCAGTACTTC.

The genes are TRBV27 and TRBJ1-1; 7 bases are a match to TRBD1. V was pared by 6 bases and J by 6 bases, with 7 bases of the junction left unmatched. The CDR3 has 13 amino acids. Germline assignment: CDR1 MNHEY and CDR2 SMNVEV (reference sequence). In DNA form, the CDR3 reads TGTGCCAGCAGGGCGACAGGGTGGGCTGAAGCTTTCTTT. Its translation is CASRATGWAEAFF.

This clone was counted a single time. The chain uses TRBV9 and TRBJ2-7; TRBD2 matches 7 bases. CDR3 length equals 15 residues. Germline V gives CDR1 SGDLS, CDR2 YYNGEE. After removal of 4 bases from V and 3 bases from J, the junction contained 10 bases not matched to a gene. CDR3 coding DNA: TGTGCCAGCAGCCTCGACCCTAGCGGCATCTACGAGCAGTACTTC. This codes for CASSLDPSGIYEQYF.

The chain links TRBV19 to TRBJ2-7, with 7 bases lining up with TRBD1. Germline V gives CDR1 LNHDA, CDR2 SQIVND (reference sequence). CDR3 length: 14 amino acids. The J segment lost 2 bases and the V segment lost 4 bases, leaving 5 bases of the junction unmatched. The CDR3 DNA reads TGTGCCAGTAGTAACCCCGGGACAGCCTACGAGCAGTACTTC. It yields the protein CASSNPGTAYEQYF. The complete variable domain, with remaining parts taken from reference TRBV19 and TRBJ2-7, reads DGGITQSPKYLFRKEGQNVTLSCEQNLNHDAMYWYRQDPGQGLRLIYYSQIVNDFQKGDIAEGYSVSREKKESFPLTVTSAQKNPTAFYLCASSNPGTAYEQYFGPGTRLTVT.

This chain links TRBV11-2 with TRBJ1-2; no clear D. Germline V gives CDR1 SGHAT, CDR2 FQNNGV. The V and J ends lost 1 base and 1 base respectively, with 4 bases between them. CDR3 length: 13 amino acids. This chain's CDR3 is CASSLGINYGYTF. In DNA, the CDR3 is TGTGCCAGCAGCTTAGGAATTAACTATGGCTACACCTTC.

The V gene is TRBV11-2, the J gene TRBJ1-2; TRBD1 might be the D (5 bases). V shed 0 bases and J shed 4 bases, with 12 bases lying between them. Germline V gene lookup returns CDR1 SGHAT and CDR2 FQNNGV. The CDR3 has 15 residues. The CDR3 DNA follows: TGTGCCAGCAGCTTAGATCTAGGACATGGCTATGGCTACACCTTC. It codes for CASSLDLGHGYGYTF.